Here is one T cell receptor (beta chain) with its context. The source of the sample is a study of T cell changes during pregnancy in multiple sclerosis. The germline V gene has CDR1 SGHVS and CDR2 FNYEAQ. This CDR3 contains 15 residues. V lost 5 bases and J 4 bases, leaving 17 bases between the germline ends. Here immunoSEQ multiplex PCR was the method, and the copy in TCRdb shows in-frame clones only, minus some. Of 50,000 to 70,000 clones listed, more than 85% are singletons. The chain is built from TRBV7-6 and TRBJ2-5, with D tentatively TRBD1 (5 bases). The sequence derives from a female donor with multiple sclerosis, enrolled in a pregnancy study. The material was CD8+ T cells from peripheral blood mononuclear cells, obtained before pregnancy. The CDR3 loop reads CASSRLWTPGETQYF. DNA for the CDR3: TGTGCCAGCAGCCGTCTCTGGACACCAGGAGAGACCCAGTACTTC.